This T cell receptor (beta chain) emerged from a study of tumor-infiltrating lymphocytes in localized non-small cell lung cancer. Whole-study context: Resected tumor was paired with non-adjacent uninvolved lung from the same patient. The study's findings and limits: TCR sequencing covered a subset of patients with enough tissue. Higher tumor T cell infiltration than in uninvolved lung was supported by TCRbeta sequencing. Technical variation could not be separated from intratumor heterogeneity here.

This clone was counted between two and nine times. Antigen: not known. Profiling relied on immunoSEQ multiplex PCR, and the TCRdb table lists in-frame clones only, not all of them. The sample yields around 25,000 clones, roughly 63% seen once. The CDR3 sequence is 14 residues long. Trimming cost V 4 bases and J 6 bases; bases outside gene matches: 10. Germline loops: CDR1 SQVTM, CDR2 ANQGSEA. This TCR was recovered from a human donor with non-small cell lung cancer. The genes are TRBV29-1 and TRBJ1-2; 8 positions match TRBD1. The material sequenced was lung tumor tissue. DNA for the CDR3: TGCAGCGTTGTTGGACAGGGTAACACTAATGGCTACACCTTC. It encodes CSVVGQGNTNGYTF.